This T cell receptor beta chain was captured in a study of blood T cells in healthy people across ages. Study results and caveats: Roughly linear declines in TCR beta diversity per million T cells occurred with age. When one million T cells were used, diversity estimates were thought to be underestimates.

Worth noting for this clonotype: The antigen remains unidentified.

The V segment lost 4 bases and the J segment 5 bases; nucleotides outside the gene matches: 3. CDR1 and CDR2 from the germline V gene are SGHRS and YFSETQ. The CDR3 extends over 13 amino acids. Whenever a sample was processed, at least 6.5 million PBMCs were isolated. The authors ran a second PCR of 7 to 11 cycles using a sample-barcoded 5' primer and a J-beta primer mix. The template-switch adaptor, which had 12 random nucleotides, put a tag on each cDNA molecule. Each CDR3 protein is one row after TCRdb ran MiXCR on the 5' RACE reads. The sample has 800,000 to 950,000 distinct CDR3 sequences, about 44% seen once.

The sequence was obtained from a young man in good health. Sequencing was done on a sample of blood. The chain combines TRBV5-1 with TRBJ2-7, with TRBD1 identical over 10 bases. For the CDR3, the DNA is TGCGCCAGCAGCGTGACAGGGGGCAACGAGCAGTACTTC. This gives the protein CASSVTGGNEQYF. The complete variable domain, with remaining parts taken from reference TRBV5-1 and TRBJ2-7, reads KAGVTQTPRYLIKTRGQQVTLSCSPISGHRSVSWYQQTPGQGLQFLFEYFSETQRNKGNFPGRFSGRQFSNSRSEMNVSTLELGDSALYLCASSVTGGNEQYFGPGTRLTVT.